What follows are 22 T cell receptor beta chains derived from one specimen sequenced in a study of post-analysis software for immune sequencing data. Study conclusions and caveats: Four or five TRBV segments were significantly more frequent in patients than in controls. TRBV5-6, TRBV5-1 and TRBV20-1 were among these segments.

Prepared libraries of TCR beta cDNA carried unique molecular identifiers. In TCRdb, the PCR reads were re-called with MiXCR into one record per CDR3 protein. Counted here are approximately 660,000 distinct CDR3 sequences, about 60% occurring once; the ten biggest clones make up around 11%. Which antigens these TCRs recognize remains unknown. Sequenced: blood. All receptors derive from a girl aged 2 to 9 with multiple sclerosis.

Of note for this clonotype: One end of the junction varies from germline; a read error may be responsible. J is TRBJ2-5 and V is TRBV14, with TRBD2 as a possible D gene (6 bases). TRBJ2-7 explains the end of the DNA better; the J call may be wrong. CDR1 and CDR2 (germline): SGHDN, FVKESK. This CDR3 has 12 amino acids. The CDR3 loop reads CASTQPGSEQYF. CDR3 nucleotides: TGTGCCAGCACCCAACCCGGGAGCGAGCAGTACTTC.

The V call is TRBV7-2, the J call TRBJ1-1; D call uncertain. Germline V gives CDR1 SGHTA, CDR2 FQGNSA. The CDR3 length is 14 residues. With 4 bases removed from V and 2 bases from J, the gap between germline ends came to 11 bases. CDR3 sequence: CASSSRTVNTEAFF. The CDR3 nucleotides are TGTGCCAGCAGCTCGAGGACGGTAAACACTGAAGCTTTCTTT. Together with reference TRBV7-2 and TRBJ1-1, the CDR3 gives the full variable domain: GAGVSQSPSNKVTEKGKDVELRCDPISGHTALYWYRQSLGQGLEFLIYFQGNSAPDKSGLPSDRFSAERTGGSVSTLTIQRTQQEDSAVYLCASSSRTVNTEAFFGQGTRLTVV.

This clonotype was seen more than once but under ten times. J is TRBJ2-3 and V is TRBV18; D may be TRBD2 (6 bases). With 3 bases removed from V and 2 bases from J, the gap between germline ends came to 9 bases. Germline assignment: CDR1 KGHSH and CDR2 LQKENI. This CDR3 region has 14 residues. The CDR3 DNA reads as TGTGCCAGCTCACCTAGCGGAGTCACAGATACGCAGTATTTT. Encoded protein: CASSPSGVTDTQYF.

Written as DNA, the CDR3 is TGCAGTGCTAGCGTGGGAGCGGGCCATGAGCAGTTCTTC. Protein product: CSASVGAGHEQFF. This chain links TRBV20-1 with TRBJ2-1, with a weak D call TRBD2 (6 bases). CDR1 and CDR2 from the germline V gene are DFQATT and SNEGSKA (reference sequence). CDR3 length equals 13 residues. Trimming took 3 bases from V and 8 from J, leaving 14 bases between them.

The V call is TRBV6-2 or TRBV6-3, the J call TRBJ2-1; D may be TRBD1 (5 bases). This CDR3 spans 15 amino acids. Per germline, CDR1 MNHEY and CDR2 SVGEGT. The germline V and J ends were trimmed by 7 bases and 3 bases, with 16 bases remaining between them. DNA for the CDR3: TGTGCCAGCACCTTGACAGACCCGAGCTACAATGAGCAGTTCTTC. Translation: CASTLTDPSYNEQFF.

In this sample, this clonotype turned up a few times. The rearrangement joins TRBV29-1 to TRBJ2-6; D perhaps matches TRBD1 (5 bases). Trimming stripped 8 bases from V and 0 bases from J, with 11 bases between. The CDR3 is 14 residues long. The germline gives CDR1 SQVTM, CDR2 ANQGSEA. CDR3: CSSTDSSGANVLTF. The CDR3 bases are TGCAGCTCAACTGACAGCTCTGGGGCCAACGTCCTGACTTTC.

The CDR3 spells CSPRGYRKLFF. The CDR3, as DNA: TGCAGCCCCCGCGGGTATCGAAAACTGTTTTTT. V gene TRBV29-1 combines with J gene TRBJ1-4; D not certain. The CDR3 runs to 11 residues. V was pared by 8 bases and J by 10 bases, with 14 bases between. Germline CDR1 is SQVTM and CDR2 is ANQGSEA.

This clonotype has more than one count but fewer than ten. This chain connects TRBV12-3 or TRBV12-4 to TRBJ2-5; no clear D gene. Trimming cost V 4 bases and J 2 bases, with 8 bases left between them. The CDR3 totals 13 residues. CDR3 amino acids: CASSSNLQETQYF. The CDR3, as DNA: TGTGCCAGCAGTTCCAACTTGCAAGAGACCCAGTACTTC.

Points on this clonotype: The junction and the germline gene differ at one end; a read error may be behind it. The chain joins TRBV12-3 or TRBV12-4 to TRBJ2-1; 7 nucleotides line up with TRBD2. The CDR3 has 16 amino acids. CDR3 sequence: CASSLAAERMIRKQFF. The CDR3 region has the DNA TGTGCCAGCAGTCTAGCGGCTGAGAGGATGATAAGAAAGCAGTTCTTC.

This clonotype was found a few times. CDR3 DNA: TGTGCCAGCAGTCCCCGGGAGGGTCAAGAGACCCAGTACTTC. Translated, it gives CASSPREGQETQYF. The rearrangement uses TRBV25-1 and TRBJ2-5; TRBD2 matches at 8 bases. This CDR3 region has 14 residues. CDR1 and CDR2 from the germline V gene are MGHDK and SYGVNS. The V gene end was trimmed by 5 bases and the J gene end by 2 bases; junction bases not matched to a gene: 4.

This chain uses TRBV4-3 with TRBJ2-5; unclear D gene. CDR3 length: 14 residues. Trimming took off 0 bases at V and 4 bases at J, with 9 bases between the two ends. Germline V CDR1 and CDR2: LGHNA, YSLEER. CDR3 protein: CASSQDDRGETQYF. In DNA, the CDR3 is TGCGCCAGCAGCCAAGATGATAGAGGAGAGACCCAGTACTTC.

This chain links TRBV6-2 or TRBV6-3 with TRBJ1-2, with unresolved D. This CDR3 has 15 residues. CDR1 and CDR2 (germline): MNHEY, SVGEGT. Trimming took 3 bases from V and 4 from J, leaving 15 bases between them. This chain's CDR3 is CASSYTGIPGYGYTF. The CDR3 DNA follows: TGTGCCAGCAGTTATACGGGGATCCCGGGCTATGGCTACACCTTC.

This clonotype was observed a few times. This chain connects TRBV27 to TRBJ2-7; D unclear. This CDR3 has 13 amino acids. CDR1 and CDR2 (germline): MNHEY, SMNVEV (reference sequence). V was trimmed by 5 bases and J by 5 bases, leaving 13 bases between them. CDR3 residues: CASSRTASHEQYF. The CDR3, as DNA: TGTGCCAGCAGTAGGACGGCTTCCCACGAGCAGTACTTC.

V gene TRBV5-7 combines with J gene TRBJ1-2, with D perhaps matching TRBD1 (5 bases). TRBV5-7 counts as an open reading frame of uncertain function. CDR3 length equals 14 residues. The V end was cut by 5 bases, the J end by 2 bases, with 13 bases between. CDR3 loop: CASRTDILNYGYTF. CDR3 nucleotide sequence: TGTGCCAGCAGAACGGACATACTCAACTATGGCTACACCTTC.

The genes are TRBV12-3 or TRBV12-4 and TRBJ2-7, with D perhaps assigned TRBD1 or TRBD2 (5 bases each). The CDR3 consists of 15 residues. Trimming cost V 4 bases and J 0 bases, with 13 bases left between them. In DNA form, the CDR3 reads TGTGCCAGCAGTTCCCGAGGGGCCAGCTCCTACGAGCAGTACTTC. This sequence encodes CASSSRGASSYEQYF.

CDR3 sequence: CASSVAGTGTGTQYF. The CDR3 nucleotides read TGTGCCAGCAGCGTTGCCGGGACAGGGACCGGGACCCAGTACTTC. The J gene is TRBJ2-5, the V gene TRBV9; 9 bases fit TRBD1. Trimming took 2 bases from V and 7 from J; bases not matched to a gene: 9. The CDR3 is made up of 15 amino acids. Germline loops: CDR1 SGDLS, CDR2 YYNGEE.

The CDR3 nucleotides are TGCAGTGCAAATCAACTAGCGGGAGGCCCCGATAATGAGCAGTTCTTC. Its translation: CSANQLAGGPDNEQFF. V and J are TRBV20-1 and TRBJ2-1, with TRBD2 matching 12 bases. Germline CDR1 DFQATT, CDR2 SNEGSKA (reference sequence). V gave up 6 bases and J gave up 7 bases; unmatched junction bases: 13. There are 16 residues in the CDR3.

The genes are TRBV6-5 and TRBJ1-1, with D possibly TRBD1 on 5 matching bases. This CDR3 contains 13 residues. The germline CDR1 and CDR2 sequences are MNHEY and SVGAGI. The V and J ends lost 10 bases and 1 base respectively, with 13 bases between them. The CDR3 region is CATGATENTEAFF. The CDR3 DNA follows: TGTGCCACTGGGGCAACAGAGAACACTGAAGCTTTCTTT.

This clonotype was found a few times. The chain links TRBV20-1 to TRBJ2-3; maybe TRBD2 (7 bases). The CDR3 is 13 residues long. Germline V gives CDR1 DFQATT, CDR2 SNEGSKA (reference sequence). Trimming pared 8 bases from V and 5 bases from J, leaving 17 bases between. Written as DNA, the CDR3 is TGCAGTCCCAGGGGAGGGCCTGTAGATACGCAGTATTTT. Translated: CSPRGGPVDTQYF.

The V and J genes are TRBV11-2 and TRBJ2-4; a possible D gene is TRBD1 (6 bases). Germline V gene sequence: CDR1 SGHAT, CDR2 FQNNGV. The CDR3 extends over 16 amino acids. V was cut by 8 bases and J by 0 bases, with 17 bases left in between. CDR3 coding DNA: TGTGCCAGCGGGCCCCGGGACACCCTAGCCAAAAACATTCAGTACTTC. It encodes CASGPRDTLAKNIQYF.

V usage is TRBV6-1 and J usage is TRBJ1-1; maybe TRBD1 (6 bases). CDR1 MNHNS and CDR2 SASEGT come from the germline V gene. CDR3 length equals 16 residues. The germline V and J ends were trimmed by 7 bases and 5 bases, with 23 bases remaining between them. CDR3 sequence: CASTEGYFGTNTEAFF. The CDR3 coding sequence is TGTGCCAGCACCGAAGGGTATTTTGGGACAAATACTGAAGCTTTCTTT.

V and J are TRBV12-3 or TRBV12-4 and TRBJ2-7, with D possibly TRBD1 on 6 matching bases. The CDR3 is 13 residues long. V gave up 4 bases and J gave up 6 bases, with 13 bases separating them. The CDR3 loop reads CASSSSQGSEQYF. CDR3 sequence (DNA): TGTGCCAGCAGTTCGTCACAGGGCAGCGAGCAGTACTTC.